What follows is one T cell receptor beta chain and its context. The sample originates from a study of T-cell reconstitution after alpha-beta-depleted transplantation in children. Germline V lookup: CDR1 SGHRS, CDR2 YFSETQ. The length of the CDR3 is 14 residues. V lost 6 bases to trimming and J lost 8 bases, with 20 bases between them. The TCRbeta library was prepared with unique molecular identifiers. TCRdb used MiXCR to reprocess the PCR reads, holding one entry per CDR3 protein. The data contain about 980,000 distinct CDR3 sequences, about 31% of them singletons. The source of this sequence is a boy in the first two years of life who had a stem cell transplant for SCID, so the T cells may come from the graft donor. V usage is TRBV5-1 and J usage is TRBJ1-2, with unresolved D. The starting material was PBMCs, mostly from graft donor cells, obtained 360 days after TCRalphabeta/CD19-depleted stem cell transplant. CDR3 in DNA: TGCGCCAGCAACCTCGCTTCCCCGATGGGGGGCTACACCTTC. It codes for CASNLASPMGGYTF.